One and the same sample provided the 28 T cell receptor beta chains below, sequenced in a study of blood T cells in healthy people across ages. Next came a second PCR, run for about 7 to 12 cycles, which used a sample-barcoded 5' primer along with a J-beta primer mix. One entry per CDR3 protein, called by TCRdb with MiXCR from the 5' RACE reads. The sample lists 450,000 to 700,000 distinct CDR3 sequences; 25% to 30% were seen once. Sequences were obtained from blood. The receptors were gathered from a woman in her seventies in good health.

This chain joins TRBV6-5 and TRBJ2-1, with a weak D call TRBD1 (5 bases). Germline loops: CDR1 MNHEY, CDR2 SVGAGI. V shed 6 bases and J shed 7 bases, with 19 bases lying between them. This CDR3 is 15 amino acids long. The CDR3 DNA follows: TGTGCCAGCAGGGGTAGGGGTAGAGGTAGGAATGAGCAGTTCTTC. Its translation: CASRGRGRGRNEQFF.

The chain joins TRBV10-3 to TRBJ1-5, with D perhaps TRBD1 (5 bases). The CDR3 is 13 residues long. CDR1 and CDR2 (germline): ENHRY, SYGVKD. V was clipped by 8 bases and J by 3 bases, with 11 bases between them. The CDR3 DNA sequence: TGTGCCATCGGGGACGGATTCAATCAGCCCCAGCATTTT. It codes for CAIGDGFNQPQHF.

V is TRBV4-3 and J is TRBJ1-2; D is undetermined. Trimming stripped 0 bases from V and 3 bases from J, with 11 bases between. The CDR3 covers 15 residues. The germline CDR1 and CDR2 sequences are LGHNA and YSLEER. The CDR3 bases are TGCGCCAGCAGCCAAGAGGGCGGCCATCACTATGGCTACACCTTC. Its protein is CASSQEGGHHYGYTF.

The chain is built from TRBV6-6 and TRBJ2-1, with TRBD2 identical over 8 bases. CDR3 length: 16 amino acids. V was pared by 5 bases and J by 1 base, with 7 bases of the junction left unmatched. Germline lookup yields CDR1 MNHNY and CDR2 SVGAGI (reference sequence). CDR3 residues: CASSTRGGRSYNEQFF. The CDR3 coding sequence is TGTGCCAGCAGTACCCGCGGGGGGAGGTCCTACAATGAGCAGTTCTTC.

This clonotype has a handful of counts. At one boundary the junction diverges from the germline segment, which might be a read error. The chain couples TRBV7-2 to TRBJ1-4, with D possibly matching TRBD1 (6 bases). This CDR3 contains 14 residues. Germline CDR1 SGHTA, CDR2 FQGNSA. The CDR3 sequence is CASSQGPTNEKLLF. CDR3 in DNA: TGTGCCAGCAGCCAGGGGCCTACGAATGAAAAACTGCTTTTT.

The chain joins TRBV6-2 or TRBV6-3 to TRBJ2-5; D might be TRBD1 (6 bases). CDR1 and CDR2 (germline): MNHEY, SVGEGT. V was trimmed by 6 bases and J by 5 bases, leaving 16 bases between them. The CDR3 runs 14 residues. CDR3 coding DNA: TGTGCCAGCAGGGCTACAGGGTCTATTGAGACCCAGTACTTC. It specifies CASRATGSIETQYF.

Only a few counts were recorded for this clonotype. The chain joins TRBV7-2 to TRBJ1-5, with D uncertain. This CDR3 has 15 amino acids. V gave up 0 bases and J gave up 3 bases, with 9 bases separating them. CDR1 and CDR2 from the germline V gene are SGHTA and FQGNSA. CDR3 in DNA: TGTGCCAGCAGCTTAGCTGGGCACCTCAATCAGCCCCAGCATTTT. Protein product: CASSLAGHLNQPQHF.

The chain joins TRBV2 to TRBJ2-3, with 7 bases identical to TRBD1. The CDR3 consists of 15 residues. Germline V CDR1 and CDR2: SNHLY, FYNNEI. Losses at the gene ends were 4 bases for V and 4 bases for J; bases not matched to a gene: 8. CDR3 DNA sequence: TGTGCCAGCAGTGCACAGGGGTTGGTATCAGATACGCAGTATTTT. As protein: CASSAQGLVSDTQYF.

The rearrangement joins TRBV7-8 to TRBJ1-2; 8 bases agree with TRBD1. Looked up from germline, CDR1 is SGHVS and CDR2 is FQNEAQ. This CDR3 is 13 amino acids long. J lost 8 bases, V lost 5 bases, and 7 bases had no gene match. The CDR3 loop is CASSQGAPGGYTF. The CDR3, as DNA: TGTGCCAGCAGCCAGGGGGCGCCTGGGGGCTACACCTTC.

The gene calls are TRBV5-1 and TRBJ1-2; TRBD1 is a possible D gene (5 bases). The V gene's germline CDR1 is SGHRS and CDR2 YFSETQ. This CDR3 is built from 14 residues. V lost 7 bases and J lost 1, with 14 bases in between. CDR3 region: CASGAPGLNYGYTF. DNA for the CDR3: TGCGCCAGCGGAGCACCGGGACTTAACTATGGCTACACCTTC.

This clonotype was counted between two and nine times. This rearrangement joins TRBV27 to TRBJ1-3; 7 bases align to TRBD1. V trimming: 4 bases; J trimming: 0 bases; junction bases outside the gene matches: 6. The CDR3 extends over 16 amino acids. Germline V lookup: CDR1 MNHEY, CDR2 SMNVEV (reference sequence). CDR3 coding DNA: TGTGCCAGCAGTTCACCACACAGGGGCTCTGGAAACACCATATATTTT. Its translation: CASSSPHRGSGNTIYF.

The rearrangement joins TRBV5-1 to TRBJ2-6, with D maybe TRBD1 (6 bases). Trimming shortened V by 4 bases and J by 6 bases, and 14 bases separated the two germline ends. Per the germline V gene, CDR1 is SGHRS and CDR2 is YFSETQ. The CDR3 covers 15 residues. CDR3 bases: TGCGCCAGCAGCCTAAGACAGGCCGAGGCCAACGTCCTGACTTTC. This translates into CASSLRQAEANVLTF.

This clonotype occurred a few times. CDR3 amino acids: CASSDRGTNKTQYF. In DNA form, the CDR3 reads TGTGCCAGCAGTGACCGGGGGACGAATAAGACCCAGTACTTC. The chain couples TRBV6-2 or TRBV6-3 to TRBJ2-5; perhaps TRBD2 as D (6 bases). CDR1 is MNHEY and CDR2 is SVGEGT in the germline V gene. The CDR3 runs to 14 residues. Trimming shortened V by 5 bases and J by 6 bases, and 16 bases separated the two germline ends.

The chain uses TRBV3-1 and TRBJ1-5, with TRBD1 identical over 8 bases. The CDR3 totals 16 residues. The germline V gene encodes CDR1 LGHDT and CDR2 YNNKEL (reference sequence). Trimming at V came to 4 bases and at J to 4 bases, leaving 9 bases not matched to a gene. CDR3 amino acids: CASSLGQGGRNQPQHF. CDR3 sequence (DNA): TGTGCCAGCAGCCTTGGACAGGGCGGAAGGAATCAGCCCCAGCATTTT. Filled out from reference TRBV3-1 and TRBJ1-5, the complete variable domain reads DTAVSQTPKYLVTQMGNDKSIKCEQNLGHDTMYWYKQDSKKFLKIMFSYNNKELIINETVPNRFSPKSPDKAHLNLHINSLELGDSAVYFCASSLGQGGRNQPQHFGDGTRLSIL.

This clonotype was counted a few times. The chain has TRBV12-3 or TRBV12-4 and TRBJ2-1; the match to TRBD2 covers 8 bases. J lost 6 bases, V lost 4 bases, and 14 bases had no gene match. The CDR3 totals 17 residues. DNA for the CDR3: TGTGCCAGCAGTTCTCTACGATTAGCGGGGCCCGGCAATGAGCAGTTCTTC. Its translation: CASSSLRLAGPGNEQFF.

Ten or more counts support this clonotype. One end of the junction does not line up with germline, which may come from a read error. The chain couples TRBV5-1 to TRBJ1-1; possibly TRBD1 for D (5 bases). Germline V lookup: CDR1 SGHRS, CDR2 YFSETQ. The CDR3 is 15 residues long. DNA of the CDR3: TGTGCCAGCAGCTTAGGAGGGGCGGGGAACACTGAAGCTTTCTTT. Translated, it gives CASSLGGAGNTEAFF. The variable domain in full, with the rest retrieved from reference TRBV5-1 and TRBJ1-1, is KAGVTQTPRYLIKTRGQQVTLSCSPISGHRSVSWYQQTPGQGLQFLFEYFSETQRNKGNFPGRFSGRQFSNSRSEMNVSTLELGDSALYLCASSLGGAGNTEAFFGQGTRLTVV.

To note about this clonotype: At one end the junction does not follow the germline gene, possibly because of a read error. The rearrangement joins TRBV3-1 to TRBJ1-1; a possible D gene is TRBD1 (6 bases). Germline V lookup: CDR1 LGHDT, CDR2 YNNKEL (reference sequence). The CDR3 extends over 15 amino acids. The DNA for the CDR3 is TGTGCCAGCAGCCAACAGGGGCGCGGGAACACTAAAGCTTTCTTT. It yields the protein CASSQQGRGNTKAFF.

The chain recombines TRBV29-1 with TRBJ1-1; D gene uncertain. The germline V and J ends were trimmed by 4 bases and 1 base, with 7 bases remaining between them. The CDR3 sequence is 12 residues long. The germline CDR1 and CDR2 sequences are SQVTM and ANQGSEA. CDR3 sequence: CSVVWGNTEAFF. Here the CDR3 DNA reads TGCAGCGTTGTATGGGGGAACACTGAAGCTTTCTTT.

This clonotype has only a few counts. The V gene is TRBV3-1, the J gene TRBJ2-5, with 7 bases lining up with TRBD1. The end of the DNA fits TRBJ2-7 better, so the J call may be wrong. The length of the CDR3 is 15 residues. CDR1 LGHDT and CDR2 YNNKEL come from the germline V gene (reference sequence). CDR3 nucleotides: TGTGCCAGCAGCCCTACCCGGACAGGCTCCTACGAGCAGTACTTC. Encoded protein: CASSPTRTGSYEQYF.

This clonotype has just a few counts. This chain uses TRBV2 with TRBJ1-3; maybe TRBD1 (5 bases). This CDR3 has 15 residues. CDR1 and CDR2 (germline): SNHLY, FYNNEI. V dropped 0 bases and J dropped 4 bases, with 10 bases sitting between them. CDR3 in amino acids: CASSEAGGYGNTIYF. The CDR3 DNA is TGTGCCAGCAGTGAAGCCGGGGGGTACGGAAACACCATATATTTT.

This clonotype was seen only a few times. The chain carries TRBV6-2 or TRBV6-3 and TRBJ2-7; D ambiguous. V was cut by 0 bases and J by 1 base, with 7 bases left in between. The germline V gene has CDR1 MNHEY and CDR2 SVGEGT. The CDR3 covers 14 residues. CDR3 bases: TGTGCCAGCAGTTACTCGGGCCCTTCCTACGAGCAGTACTTC. Its protein is CASSYSGPSYEQYF.

This clonotype has more than one count but fewer than ten. The CDR3 nucleotides are TGTGCCAGCAGCCTCACGCGGGGAAGAGGGATGCCGGGTGGCTACACCTTC. Protein sequence: CASSLTRGRGMPGGYTF. This chain links TRBV5-5 with TRBJ1-2; D unclear. There are 17 residues in the CDR3. The V gene lost 4 bases and the J gene lost 7 bases, with 26 bases spanning the gap. CDR1 is SGHKS, CDR2 YYEKEE, per germline (reference sequence).

This clonotype came up a few times. V and J are TRBV6-2 or TRBV6-3 and TRBJ2-1; maybe TRBD2 (6 bases). CDR1 and CDR2 from the germline V gene are MNHEY and SVGEGT. V was cut by 3 bases and J by 0 bases, with 9 bases left in between. CDR3 length: 15 amino acids. CDR3 sequence: CASSYETSSYNEQFF. The CDR3, as DNA: TGTGCCAGCAGTTATGAGACTAGCTCCTACAATGAGCAGTTCTTC.

V is TRBV14 and J is TRBJ1-1; D is unresolved. Germline V gene data show CDR1 as SGHDN and CDR2 as FVKESK. This CDR3 is 14 amino acids long. Trimming pared 3 bases from V and 0 bases from J, leaving 8 bases between. CDR3 DNA sequence: TGTGCCAGCAGCCACGCCAGGTTGAACACTGAAGCTTTCTTT. Translated, it gives CASSHARLNTEAFF.

This clonotype came up many times. V and J are TRBV7-2 and TRBJ2-5; 7 bases are shared with TRBD2. The J call may be in error: the DNA end matches TRBJ2-1 better. The germline CDR1 and CDR2 sequences are SGHTA and FQGNSA. This CDR3 has 13 amino acids. CDR3 in amino acids: CASSPGGNNEQFF. As DNA, the CDR3 is TGTGCCAGCAGCCCCGGGGGGAACAATGAGCAGTTCTTC.

This clonotype came up many times. The gene calls are TRBV20-1 and TRBJ1-1, with a tentative D call TRBD1 (6 bases). CDR3 size: 15 residues. The germline gives CDR1 DFQATT, CDR2 SNEGSKA (reference sequence). The V gene lost 5 bases and the J gene lost 1 base, with 17 bases spanning the gap. The CDR3 sequence is CSAPKGGLWNTEAFF. CDR3 DNA sequence: TGCAGTGCTCCTAAGGGGGGGCTATGGAACACTGAAGCTTTCTTT.

This clonotype was seen a handful of times. The chain recombines TRBV20-1 with TRBJ1-4; D might be TRBD1 (5 bases). CDR1 DFQATT and CDR2 SNEGSKA come from the germline V gene (reference sequence). This CDR3 region has 13 residues. Trimming cost V 6 bases and J 1 base, with 9 bases left between them. The CDR3 DNA sequence: TGCAGTGCCCCAGGGATAACTAATGAAAAACTGTTTTTT. It codes for CSAPGITNEKLFF.

This clonotype came up a few times. The chain has TRBV7-2 and TRBJ1-6, with D perhaps matching TRBD1 (5 bases). Per germline, CDR1 SGHTA and CDR2 FQGNSA. Trimming removed 5 bases at V and 10 bases at J, with 12 bases between. The length of the CDR3 is 13 residues. The CDR3 nucleotides read TGTGCCAGCAGCCGACAGTACGAGTCACCCCTCCACTTT. It translates to CASSRQYESPLHF.